The entry below gives a single T cell receptor (beta chain) sequence along with its context. No antigen is known for it. Carried by the TCR beta cDNA libraries were unique molecular identifiers. Each batch of roughly 0.9 to 10 million T cells produced hundreds of thousands of cDNA molecules. TCRdb recomputed calls from the PCR reads with MiXCR, one row per CDR3 protein. This table holds about 560,000 distinct CDR3 sequences, 44% found once. These data belong to a study of post-analysis software for immune sequencing data. Study outcomes and limitations: Among a handful of TRBV segments more frequent in patients than controls were TRBV5-6, TRBV5-1 and TRBV20-1.

V gave up 6 bases and J gave up 6 bases, with 17 bases separating them. The CDR3 consists of 14 residues. The source of this sequence is a girl aged 10-17 years with multiple sclerosis. Specimen: blood. This chain connects TRBV12-3 or TRBV12-4 to TRBJ2-5; TRBD1 is a possible D gene (6 bases). The CDR3 reads CASSPPRGAQTQYF. CDR3 bases: TGTGCCAGCAGCCCCCCCAGGGGCGCCCAGACCCAGTACTTC.